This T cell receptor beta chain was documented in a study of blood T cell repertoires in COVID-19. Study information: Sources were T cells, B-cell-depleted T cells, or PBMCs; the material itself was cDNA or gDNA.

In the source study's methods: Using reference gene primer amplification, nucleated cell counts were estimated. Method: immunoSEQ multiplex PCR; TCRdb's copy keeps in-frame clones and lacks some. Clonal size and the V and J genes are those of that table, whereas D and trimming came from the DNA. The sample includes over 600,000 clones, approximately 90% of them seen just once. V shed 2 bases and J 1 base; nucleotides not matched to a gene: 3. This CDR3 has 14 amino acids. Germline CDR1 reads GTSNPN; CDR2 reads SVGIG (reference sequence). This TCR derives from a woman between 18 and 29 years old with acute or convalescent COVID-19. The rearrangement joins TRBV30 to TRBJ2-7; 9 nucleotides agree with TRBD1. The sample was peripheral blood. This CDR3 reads CAWSIGQGSYEQYF. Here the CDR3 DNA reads TGTGCCTGGAGTATAGGACAGGGGTCCTACGAGCAGTACTTC.